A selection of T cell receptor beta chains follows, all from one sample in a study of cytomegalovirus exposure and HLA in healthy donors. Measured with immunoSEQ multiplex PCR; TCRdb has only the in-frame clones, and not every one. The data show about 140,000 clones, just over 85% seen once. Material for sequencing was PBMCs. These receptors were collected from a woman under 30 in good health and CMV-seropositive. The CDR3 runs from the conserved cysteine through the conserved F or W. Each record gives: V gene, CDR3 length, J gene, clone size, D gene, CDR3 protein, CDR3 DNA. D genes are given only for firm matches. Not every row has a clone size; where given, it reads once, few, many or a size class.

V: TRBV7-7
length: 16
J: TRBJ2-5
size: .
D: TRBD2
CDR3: CASSLGLAGVQETQYF
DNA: TGTGCTAGCAGCTTGGGACTAGCGGGGGTCCAAGAGACCCAGTACTTC

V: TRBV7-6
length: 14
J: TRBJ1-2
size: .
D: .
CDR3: CASSLDRGNYGYTF
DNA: TGTGCCAGCAGCTTAGATAGGGGCAACTATGGCTACACCTTC

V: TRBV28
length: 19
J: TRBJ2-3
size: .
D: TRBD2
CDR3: CASSLGLAGGGTSTDTQYF
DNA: TGTGCCAGCAGTCTCGGACTAGCGGGAGGAGGAACTAGCACAGATACGCAGTATTTT

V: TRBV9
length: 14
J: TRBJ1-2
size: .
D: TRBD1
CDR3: CASSVGQGRVGYTF
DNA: TGTGCCAGCAGCGTAGGACAGGGAAGGGTTGGCTACACCTTC

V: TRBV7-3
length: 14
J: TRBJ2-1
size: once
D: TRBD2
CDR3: CASSASGSLNEQFF
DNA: TGTGCCAGCAGCGCTAGCGGGAGCCTAAATGAGCAGTTCTTC

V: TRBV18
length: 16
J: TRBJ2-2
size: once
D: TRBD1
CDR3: CASSRPRDRNTGELFF
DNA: TGTGCCAGCTCTCGTCCCCGGGACAGAAACACCGGGGAGCTGTTTTTT

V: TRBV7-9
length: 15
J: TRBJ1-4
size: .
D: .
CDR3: CASSLGQGFDEKLFF
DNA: TGTGCCAGCAGCTTAGGCCAGGGCTTTGATGAAAAACTGTTTTTT

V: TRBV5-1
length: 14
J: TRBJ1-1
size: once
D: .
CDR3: CASSVGQGNTEAFF
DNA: TGCGCCAGCAGCGTGGGGCAGGGGAACACTGAAGCTTTCTTT

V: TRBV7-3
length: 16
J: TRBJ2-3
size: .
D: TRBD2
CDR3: CASSAGLAGGQDTQYF
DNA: TGTGCCAGCAGCGCCGGACTAGCGGGGGGCCAGGATACGCAGTATTTT

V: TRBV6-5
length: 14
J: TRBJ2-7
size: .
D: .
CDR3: CASRGAPESYEQYF
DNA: TGTGCCAGCAGGGGAGCGCCAGAATCCTACGAGCAGTACTTC

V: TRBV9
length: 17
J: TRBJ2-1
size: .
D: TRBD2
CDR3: CASSVDGGRARYDEQFF
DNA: TGTGCCAGCAGCGTAGATGGTGGGAGGGCCAGGTACGATGAGCAGTTCTTC

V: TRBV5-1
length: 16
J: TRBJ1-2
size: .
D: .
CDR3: CASAKMTGTGGYGYTF
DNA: TGCGCCAGCGCAAAGATGACCGGGACCGGGGGCTATGGCTACACCTTC

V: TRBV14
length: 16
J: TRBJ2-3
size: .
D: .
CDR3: CASSQAIGGGADTQYF
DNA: TGTGCCAGCAGCCAAGCAATCGGAGGAGGGGCAGATACGCAGTATTTT

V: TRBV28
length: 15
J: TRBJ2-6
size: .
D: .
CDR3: CASRNTGPTSNVLTF
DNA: TGTGCCAGCAGGAATACAGGGCCCACGTCCAACGTCCTGACTTTC

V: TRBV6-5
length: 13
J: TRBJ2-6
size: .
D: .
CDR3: CASRLVGANVLTF
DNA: TGTGCCAGCAGACTAGTTGGGGCCAACGTCCTGACTTTC

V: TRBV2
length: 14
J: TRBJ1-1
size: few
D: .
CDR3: CASIPSHPTSEAFF
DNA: TGTGCCAGCATTCCCTCCCACCCAACCAGTGAAGCTTTCTTT

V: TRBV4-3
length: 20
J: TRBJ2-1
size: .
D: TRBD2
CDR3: CASSQERTSGARRSYNEQFF
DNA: TGCGCCAGCAGCCAAGAGCGGACTAGCGGGGCTAGGAGGTCCTACAATGAGCAGTTCTTC

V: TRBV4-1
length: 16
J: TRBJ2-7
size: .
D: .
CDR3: CASSQTLQGVGYEQYF
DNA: TGCGCCAGCAGCCAGACACTACAGGGAGTTGGGTACGAGCAGTACTTC

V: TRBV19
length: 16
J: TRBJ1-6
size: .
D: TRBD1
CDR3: CASSIGQGHYNSPLHF
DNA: TGTGCCAGTAGTATTGGACAGGGGCACTATAATTCACCCCTCCACTTT

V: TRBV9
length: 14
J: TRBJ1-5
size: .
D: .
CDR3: CASSVDVGGQPQHF
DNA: TGTGCCAGCAGCGTAGATGTAGGGGGTCAGCCCCAGCATTTT

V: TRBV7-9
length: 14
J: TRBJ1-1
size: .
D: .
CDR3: CASSWEMPLVGAFF
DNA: TGTGCCAGCAGCTGGGAGATGCCACTGGTAGGGGCTTTCTTT

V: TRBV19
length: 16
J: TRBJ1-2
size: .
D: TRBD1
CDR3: CASRLWGQGTNYGYTF
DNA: TGTGCCAGTAGGCTCTGGGGACAGGGGACTAACTATGGCTACACCTTC

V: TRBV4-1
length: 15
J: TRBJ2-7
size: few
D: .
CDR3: CASSQGLRGKGEQYF
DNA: TGCGCCAGCAGCCAGGGTCTCAGGGGAAAGGGCGAGCAGTACTTC

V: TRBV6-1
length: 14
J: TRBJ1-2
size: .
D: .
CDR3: CASSLQGRSNGYTF
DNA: TGTGCCAGCAGCCTACAGGGAAGGAGTAATGGCTACACCTTC

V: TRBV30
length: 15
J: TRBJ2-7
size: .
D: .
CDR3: CAWRRTGFEFDEQYF
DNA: TGTGCCTGGAGGCGTACAGGGTTCGAGTTTGACGAGCAGTACTTC

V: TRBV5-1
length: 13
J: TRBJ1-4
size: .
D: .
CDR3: CASSFTPNEKLFF
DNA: TGCGCCAGCAGCTTCACACCTAATGAAAAACTGTTTTTT

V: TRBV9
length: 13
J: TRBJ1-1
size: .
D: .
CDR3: CASSGQLNTEAFF
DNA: TGTGCCAGCAGCGGACAGTTGAACACTGAAGCTTTCTTT

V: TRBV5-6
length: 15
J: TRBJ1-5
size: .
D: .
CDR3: CASSLGSQGLWAQHF
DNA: TGTGCCAGCAGCTTGGGGAGTCAGGGTCTTTGGGCCCAGCATTTT

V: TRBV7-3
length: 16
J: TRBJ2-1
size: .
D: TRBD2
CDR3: CASSLSGASGQNEQFF
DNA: TGTGCCAGCAGCTTAAGTGGGGCTAGCGGGCAAAATGAGCAGTTCTTC

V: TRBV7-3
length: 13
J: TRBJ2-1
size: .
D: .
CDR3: CASSYNPNNEQFF
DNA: TGTGCCAGCAGCTATAACCCTAACAATGAGCAGTTCTTC

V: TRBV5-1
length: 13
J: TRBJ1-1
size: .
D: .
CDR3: CASSLITTGEAFF
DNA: TGCGCCAGCAGCTTGATAACGACAGGTGAAGCTTTCTTT

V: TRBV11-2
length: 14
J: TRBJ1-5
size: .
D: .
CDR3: CASSSQGVDQPQHF
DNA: TGTGCCAGCAGCTCACAGGGCGTTGATCAGCCCCAGCATTTT

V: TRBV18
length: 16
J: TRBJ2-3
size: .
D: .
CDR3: CASSLNAGASTDTQYF
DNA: TGTGCCAGCTCACTCAATGCGGGGGCTAGCACAGATACGCAGTATTTT

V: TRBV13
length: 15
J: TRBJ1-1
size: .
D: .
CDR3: CASSAGEDLNTEAFF
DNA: TGTGCCAGCAGCGCGGGTGAGGATTTAAACACTGAAGCTTTCTTT

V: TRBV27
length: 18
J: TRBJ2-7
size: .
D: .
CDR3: CASSLTYDMRGSRYEQYF
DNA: TGTGCCAGCAGTTTAACCTACGACATGAGGGGGTCTCGCTACGAGCAGTACTTC

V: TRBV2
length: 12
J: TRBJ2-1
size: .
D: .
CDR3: CASSVMRGEQFF
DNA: TGTGCCAGCAGTGTTATGCGGGGTGAGCAGTTCTTC

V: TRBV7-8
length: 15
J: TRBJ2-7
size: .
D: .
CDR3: CASSWSTGSPYEQYF
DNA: TGTGCCAGCAGCTGGTCCACAGGGTCCCCCTACGAGCAGTACTTC

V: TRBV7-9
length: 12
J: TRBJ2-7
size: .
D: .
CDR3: CASSRGHPEQYF
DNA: TGTGCCAGCAGCAGGGGACACCCTGAGCAGTACTTC

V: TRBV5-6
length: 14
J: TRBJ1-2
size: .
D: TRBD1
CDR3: CASSRPQGADGYTF
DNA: TGTGCCAGCAGCCGTCCACAGGGGGCGGATGGCTACACCTTC

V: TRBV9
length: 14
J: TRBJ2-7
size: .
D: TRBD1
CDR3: CASSEGGQGYEQYF
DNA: TGTGCCAGCAGCGAGGGGGGACAGGGATACGAGCAGTACTTC

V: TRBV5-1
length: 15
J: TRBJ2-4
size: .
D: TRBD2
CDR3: CASSFGTSGTNIQYF
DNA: TGCGCCAGCAGCTTCGGGACTAGCGGGACGAACATTCAGTACTTC

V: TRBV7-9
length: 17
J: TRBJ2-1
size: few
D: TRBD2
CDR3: CASSETSGALQVDEQFF
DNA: TGTGCCAGCAGCGAAACTAGCGGGGCTCTCCAGGTCGATGAGCAGTTCTTC

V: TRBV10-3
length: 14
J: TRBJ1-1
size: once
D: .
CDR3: CAIRQASGLLEAFF
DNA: TGTGCCATCCGACAGGCATCCGGGCTTCTTGAAGCTTTCTTT

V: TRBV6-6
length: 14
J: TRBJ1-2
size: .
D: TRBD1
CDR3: CASSNRDRTYGYTF
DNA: TGTGCCAGCAGTAACCGGGACAGGACTTATGGCTACACCTTC

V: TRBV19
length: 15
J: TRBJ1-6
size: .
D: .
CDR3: CASSIAASGNSPLHF
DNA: TGTGCCAGTAGTATAGCGGCCAGCGGGAATTCACCCCTCCACTTT

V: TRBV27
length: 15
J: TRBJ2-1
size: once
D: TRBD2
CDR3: CASSLAGGPYNEQFF
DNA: TGTGCCAGCAGTTTGGCGGGAGGGCCCTACAATGAGCAGTTCTTC

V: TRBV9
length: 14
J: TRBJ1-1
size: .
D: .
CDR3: CASSVDGGNTEAFF
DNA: TGTGCCAGCAGCGTAGACGGGGGGAACACTGAAGCTTTCTTT

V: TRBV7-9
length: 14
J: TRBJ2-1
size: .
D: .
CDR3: CASSLVVRLDEQFF
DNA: TGTGCCAGCAGCTTAGTGGTGCGTTTGGATGAGCAGTTCTTC

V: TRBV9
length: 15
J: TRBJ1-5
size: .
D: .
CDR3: CASTPSGHSNQPQHF
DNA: TGTGCCAGCACGCCCAGCGGGCATAGCAATCAGCCCCAGCATTTT

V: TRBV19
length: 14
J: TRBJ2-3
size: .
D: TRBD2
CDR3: CASSTSGVGDTQYF
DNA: TGTGCCAGCTCGACTAGCGGGGTGGGAGATACGCAGTATTTT

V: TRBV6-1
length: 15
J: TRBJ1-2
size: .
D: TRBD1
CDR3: CASSEGTGGKYGYTF
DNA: TGTGCCAGCAGTGAAGGGACAGGGGGAAAATATGGCTACACCTTC

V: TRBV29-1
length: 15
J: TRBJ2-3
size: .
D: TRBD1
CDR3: CSVEGPTGGRDTQYF
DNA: TGCAGCGTTGAAGGGCCGACAGGGGGTCGGGATACGCAGTATTTT

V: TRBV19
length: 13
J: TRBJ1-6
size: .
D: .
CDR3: CATGSSYNSPLHF
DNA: TGTGCCACGGGGAGCTCCTATAATTCACCCCTCCACTTT

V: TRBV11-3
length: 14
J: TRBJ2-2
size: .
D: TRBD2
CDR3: CASSFSLASGELFF
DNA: TGTGCCAGCAGCTTCTCACTAGCGTCCGGGGAGCTGTTTTTT